These 11 T cell receptor beta chains originate from one sample sequenced in a study of blood T cell repertoires in COVID-19. TCRdb's table, derived via immunoSEQ multiplex PCR, lists solely in-frame clones and lacks some. This table has about 74,000 clones, 70% to 80% appearing once. Sample: peripheral blood. The source of these receptors is a human donor in a cohort sampled during active COVID-19.

V usage is TRBV7-9 and J usage is TRBJ2-6; no clear D gene. Trimming stripped 5 bases from V and 2 bases from J, with 10 bases between. CDR3 length: 15 residues. Germline lookup yields CDR1 SEHNR and CDR2 FQNEAQ (reference sequence). The CDR3 region has the DNA TGTGCCAGCAGCCACGGTCGCGCTGGGGCCAACGTCCTGACTTTC. Its protein product is CASSHGRAGANVLTF. Filled out from reference TRBV7-9 and TRBJ2-6, the complete variable domain reads DTGVSQNPRHKITKRGQNVTFRCDPISEHNRLYWYRQTLGQGPEFLTYFQNEAQLEKSRLLSDRFSAERPKGSFSTLEIQRTEQGDSAMYLCASSHGRAGANVLTFGAGSRLTVL.

This chain links TRBV5-3 with TRBJ2-3; TRBD2 might be the D (6 bases). TRBV5-3 is flagged as an ORF with uncertain function. The CDR3 loop spans 15 amino acids. Deletions cut 5 bases from V and 1 base from J, with 14 bases between. As DNA, the CDR3 is TGTGCCAGAAGTCCGGCGCCGGGAGGCACAGATACGCAGTATTTT. This encodes CARSPAPGGTDTQYF.

This chain connects TRBV27 to TRBJ2-7, with 9 nucleotides matching TRBD1. The CDR3 totals 15 residues. The V gene end was trimmed by 11 bases and the J gene end by 2 bases; junction bases not matched to a gene: 13. Germline V lookup: CDR1 MNHEY, CDR2 SMNVEV (reference sequence). The CDR3 here is CARTGVRRGPYEQYF. The CDR3 nucleotides are TGTGCCCGGACAGGGGTGCGGCGGGGACCCTACGAGCAGTACTTC.

This sequence joins TRBV7-7 and TRBJ2-7, with 10 nucleotides matching TRBD1. The CDR3 consists of 17 residues. The ends lost 3 bases at V and 2 bases at J; junction bases unmatched: 10. Germline V gives CDR1 SSHAT, CDR2 FNYEAQ (reference sequence). The CDR3 DNA reads TGTGCCAGCAGCTTTGTCCTCCGGGACAGGGGTACCTACGAGCAGTACTTC. It specifies CASSFVLRDRGTYEQYF.

This clone appeared a few times. V gene TRBV2 combines with J gene TRBJ1-2, with 8 bases identical to TRBD1. Germline CDR1 reads SNHLY; CDR2 reads FYNNEI. The V segment lost 8 bases and the J segment 2 bases; nucleotides outside the gene matches: 7. The CDR3 has 14 amino acids. CDR3 protein: CASRRDRNNYGYTF. DNA for the CDR3: TGTGCCAGCCGCAGGGACAGGAACAACTATGGCTACACCTTC.

DNA of the CDR3: TGCGCCAGCAGCCGGAGGGACGCCCATGTAGAGCAGTACTTC. As protein: CASSRRDAHVEQYF. This sequence joins TRBV5-1 and TRBJ2-7; possible D gene TRBD2, 6 bases. In germline, CDR1 is SGHRS, CDR2 YFSETQ. The CDR3 is made up of 14 amino acids. Between the trimmed V and J ends, which lost 4 bases and 7 bases, there was a span of 18 bases.

The chain recombines TRBV24-1 with TRBJ2-5; D gene uncertain. The germline V gene encodes CDR1 KGHDR and CDR2 SFDVKD. The V gene lost 1 base and the J gene lost 2 bases, with 7 bases spanning the gap. This CDR3 is 14 amino acids long. The CDR3 region has the DNA TGTGCCACCAGTGATTTTACAGAGCAAGAGACCCAGTACTTC. Translating it yields CATSDFTEQETQYF.

The chain recombines TRBV30 with TRBJ1-1, with TRBD1 matching over 11 bases. The CDR3 runs to 18 residues. The germline V gene has CDR1 GTSNPN and CDR2 SVGIG (reference sequence). The V and J ends lost 0 bases and 4 bases, in that order; junction bases with no gene match: 13. This CDR3 reads CAWSVFGQGAGLVTEAFF. As DNA, the CDR3 is TGTGCCTGGAGTGTCTTTGGACAGGGGGCGGGTCTGGTCACTGAAGCTTTCTTT.

V gene TRBV4-3 combines with J gene TRBJ1-1; D perhaps matches TRBD1 (5 bases). V was clipped by 2 bases and J by 3 bases, with 25 bases between them. The CDR3 consists of 19 residues. Germline lookup yields CDR1 LGHNA and CDR2 YSLEER. The CDR3 loop reads CASSQRYMGGEREDTEAFF. CDR3 DNA sequence: TGCGCCAGCAGCCAAAGATATATGGGAGGGGAACGTGAGGACACTGAAGCTTTCTTT.

CDR3 bases: TGTGCCAGCAGCCAAGATGGGCCCGTGGGCTACACCTTC. It is translated as CASSQDGPVGYTF. The gene calls are TRBV3-1 (or the pseudogene TRBV3-2) and TRBJ1-2; D not certain. V gave up 0 bases and J gave up 8 bases, with 10 bases separating them. Germline V lookup: CDR1 LGHDT, CDR2 YNNKEL (reference sequence). The CDR3 sequence is 13 residues long.

In this sample, this clone turned up a few times. The sample has other DNA sequences that encode this CDR3 too. The chain is built from TRBV4-2 and TRBJ2-7; tentative D call: TRBD2 (6 bases). The CDR3 totals 15 residues. CDR1 LGHNA and CDR2 YNFKEQ come from the germline V gene. The germline V and J ends were trimmed by 1 base and 0 bases, with 10 bases remaining between them. The CDR3 spells CASSQVWDSSYEQYF. In DNA, the CDR3 is TGTGCCAGCAGCCAAGTGTGGGACTCCTCCTACGAGCAGTACTTC.